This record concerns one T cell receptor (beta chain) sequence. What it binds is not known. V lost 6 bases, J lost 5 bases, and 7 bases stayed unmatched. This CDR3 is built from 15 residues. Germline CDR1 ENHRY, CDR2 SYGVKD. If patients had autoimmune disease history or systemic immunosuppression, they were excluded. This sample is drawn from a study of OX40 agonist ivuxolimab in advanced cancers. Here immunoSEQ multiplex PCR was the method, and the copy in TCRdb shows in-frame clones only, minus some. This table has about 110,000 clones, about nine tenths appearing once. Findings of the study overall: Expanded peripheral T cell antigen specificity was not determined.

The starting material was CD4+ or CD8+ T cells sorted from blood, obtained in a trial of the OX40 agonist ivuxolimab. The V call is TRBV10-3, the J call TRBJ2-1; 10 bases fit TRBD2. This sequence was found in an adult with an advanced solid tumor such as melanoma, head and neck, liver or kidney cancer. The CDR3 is CAISVRTSGNNEQFF. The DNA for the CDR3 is TGTGCCATCAGCGTCCGGACTAGCGGCAACAATGAGCAGTTCTTC.